The rows below give T cell receptor beta chains drawn from one sample of a study of T cells after yellow fever vaccination. From the 5' RACE reads, TCRdb called clonotypes with MiXCR, one entry per CDR3 protein. The table lists about 350,000 distinct CDR3 sequences, less than 9.5% of them singletons. The sample consisted of PBMCs, taken about 41 days after the first yellow fever vaccination. Receptors originate from a young man who received the YFV17D yellow fever vaccine. CDR3s include the opening cysteine and the closing phenylalanine or tryptophan. The D gene is left open where the match is weak. Only some rows state a clone size, as once, few, many or a class for expanded clones.

v_gene	j_gene	abundance	d_gene	CDR3aa	CDR3nt
TRBV6-2/TRBV6-3	TRBJ2-7	NA	TRBD2	CASRLAGTSYEQYF	TGTGCCAGCCGACTAGCGGGGACCTCCTACGAGCAGTACTTC
TRBV10-3	TRBJ1-5	NA	NA	CAVGREAGQPQHF	TGTGCCGTCGGCCGGGAGGCGGGGCAGCCCCAGCATTTT
TRBV10-3	TRBJ1-2	NA	TRBD1	CAISQGAYGYTF	TGTGCCATCAGTCAGGGGGCCTATGGCTACACCTTC
TRBV6-1	TRBJ1-6	NA	NA	CASSPSWNNSPLHF	TGTGCCAGCAGCCCCTCCTGGAATAATTCACCCCTCCACTTT
TRBV7-9	TRBJ2-1	many	NA	CASTKPSGGDSEQFF	TGTGCCAGCACTAAACCCTCGGGGGGGGACAGTGAGCAGTTCTTC
TRBV6-5	TRBJ1-5	few	NA	CASSYSSPGTNQPQHF	TGTGCCAGCAGTTACTCATCCCCAGGGACCAATCAGCCCCAGCATTTT
TRBV24-1	TRBJ2-2	many	NA	CATSDFGTGELFF	TGTGCCACCAGTGATTTCGGCACCGGGGAGCTGTTTTTT
TRBV11-2	TRBJ2-2	NA	TRBD2	CASSLYRWLADTGELFF	TGTGCCAGCAGCTTATATCGGTGGCTAGCGGACACCGGGGAGCTGTTTTTT
TRBV6-1	TRBJ1-4	few	TRBD1	CASSDGQGGEKLFF	TGTGCCAGCAGTGACGGACAGGGTGGGGAAAAACTGTTTTTT
TRBV9	TRBJ2-2	few	TRBD1	CASSARDRGTGELFF	TGTGCCAGCAGCGCCCGGGACAGAGGGACCGGGGAGCTGTTTTTT
TRBV12-3/TRBV12-4	TRBJ2-1	many	TRBD2	CASSQKLAGLAVSYNEQFF	TGTGCCAGCAGCCAGAAACTAGCGGGTCTTGCCGTTTCCTACAATGAGCAGTTCTTC
TRBV30	TRBJ2-3	NA	TRBD1	CAWGTGTTDTQYF	TGTGCCTGGGGGACAGGGACCACAGATACGCAGTATTTT
TRBV7-2	TRBJ2-2	few	TRBD2	CASSLIWGGGELFF	TGTGCCAGCAGCTTAATCTGGGGGGGCGGGGAGCTGTTTTTT
TRBV10-3	TRBJ2-1	many	TRBD2	CAISLGGTSGGAGEQFF	TGTGCCATCAGTTTAGGAGGGACTAGCGGGGGGGCTGGTGAGCAGTTCTTC
TRBV12-3/TRBV12-4	TRBJ2-2	many	NA	CASNMNTGELFF	TGTGCCAGCAACATGAACACCGGGGAGCTGTTTTTT
TRBV29-1	TRBJ1-1	NA	NA	CSVKQGNEWNTEAFF	TGCAGCGTCAAACAAGGGAACGAATGGAACACTGAAGCTTTCTTT
TRBV11-2	TRBJ1-1	few	NA	CASRHRGVGFRMNTEAFF	TGTGCCAGCAGGCACCGTGGGGTCGGGTTCCGGATGAACACTGAAGCTTTCTTT
TRBV19	TRBJ1-1	NA	NA	CASRGGYTEAFF	TGTGCCAGCAGGGGAGGGTACACTGAAGCTTTCTTT
TRBV7-9	TRBJ2-2	few	NA	CASSLAVGITGELFF	TGTGCCAGCAGCTTAGCTGTGGGTATCACCGGGGAGCTGTTTTTT
TRBV7-9	TRBJ1-1	few	NA	CASSSQGRDTEAFF	TGTGCCAGCAGCTCTCAGGGAAGGGACACTGAAGCTTTCTTT
TRBV5-6	TRBJ2-5	few	NA	CASGSTVAGETQYF	TGTGCCAGCGGCTCTACGGTGGCAGGAGAGACCCAGTACTTC
TRBV12-3/TRBV12-4	TRBJ2-1	NA	NA	CASSFPSHEQFF	TGTGCCAGCAGTTTCCCCTCACATGAGCAGTTCTTC
TRBV3-1	TRBJ2-5	NA	NA	CASSQRPNYGIQETQYF	TGTGCCAGCAGCCAAAGGCCGAACTACGGGATACAAGAGACCCAGTACTTC
TRBV5-1	TRBJ2-3	few	NA	CASSLEAVRTDTQYF	TGCGCCAGCAGCTTGGAAGCTGTGCGCACAGATACGCAGTATTTT
TRBV27	TRBJ1-1	NA	TRBD1	CATLPTGRNTEAFF	TGTGCCACCCTCCCGACAGGGAGGAACACTGAAGCTTTCTTT
TRBV20-1	TRBJ2-1	few	TRBD1	CSAIQGVYNEQFF	TGCAGTGCTATACAGGGGGTATACAATGAGCAGTTCTTC
TRBV5-6	TRBJ2-1	many	NA	CASSAGYNEQFF	TGTGCCAGCAGTGCAGGCTACAATGAGCAGTTCTTC
TRBV5-1	TRBJ2-3	many	TRBD2	CASSLTSGTDTQYF	TGCGCCAGCAGCTTGACTAGCGGGACAGATACGCAGTATTTT
TRBV6-2/TRBV6-3	TRBJ1-5	few	TRBD1	CASSFRGAQPQHF	TGTGCCAGCAGTTTCAGGGGGGCGCAGCCCCAGCATTTT
TRBV25-1	TRBJ1-3	few	NA	CASSEGLDAGNTIYF	TGTGCCAGCAGTGAAGGGCTAGACGCCGGAAACACCATATATTTT
TRBV7-9	TRBJ1-2	NA	NA	CASSLMSLPRDYGYTF	TGTGCCAGCAGCCTGATGAGCCTGCCCCGCGACTATGGCTACACCTTC
TRBV12-3/TRBV12-4	TRBJ1-5	many	TRBD1	CASSAQGNQPQHF	TGTGCCAGCAGTGCACAGGGGAATCAGCCCCAGCATTTT
TRBV12-3/TRBV12-4	TRBJ2-1	few	NA	CASSGVDEQFF	TGTGCCAGCAGTGGGGTTGATGAGCAGTTCTTC
TRBV24-1	TRBJ2-1	NA	NA	CATSDSGGRNNEQFF	TGTGCCACCAGTGATTCGGGCGGAAGAAACAATGAGCAGTTCTTC
TRBV6-1	TRBJ2-5	many	TRBD1	CASSPLAGGQETQYF	TGTGCCAGCAGCCCCCTCGCAGGGGGCCAAGAGACCCAGTACTTC
TRBV6-2/TRBV6-3	TRBJ2-6	NA	NA	CASRNTLGGSGANVLTF	TGTGCCAGCAGGAACACGCTGGGGGGATCTGGGGCCAACGTCCTGACTTTC
TRBV4-1	TRBJ2-7	few	TRBD1	CASSQAQGSYEQYF	TGCGCCAGCAGCCAAGCACAGGGGTCCTACGAGCAGTACTTC
TRBV18	TRBJ2-6	NA	TRBD1	CASSYQTGWTAGANVLTF	TGTGCCAGCTCTTATCAGACAGGGTGGACGGCTGGGGCCAACGTCCTGACTTTC
TRBV5-1	TRBJ2-5	NA	NA	CASSKLQTQESQYF	TGCGCCAGCAGCAAACTACAGACGCAAGAGTCCCAGTACTTC
TRBV11-1	TRBJ2-1	NA	TRBD2	CASSPWRPSGGIYNEQFF	TGTGCCAGCAGCCCTTGGAGGCCTAGCGGGGGGATTTACAATGAGCAGTTCTTC
TRBV11-2	TRBJ1-1	few	NA	CASRTTENTEAFF	TGTGCCAGCAGGACCACAGAAAACACTGAAGCTTTCTTT
TRBV28	TRBJ2-5	few	TRBD1	CASSFWTGGAETQYF	TGTGCCAGCAGTTTCTGGACAGGGGGCGCGGAGACCCAGTACTTC
TRBV7-9	TRBJ2-3	NA	NA	CASSLRPDLSTDTQYF	TGTGCCAGCAGCTTACGCCCGGACCTCAGCACAGATACGCAGTATTTT
TRBV4-2	TRBJ1-2	few	TRBD1	CASSQETGGDWYGYTF	TGTGCCAGCAGCCAGGAAACAGGGGGCGATTGGTATGGCTACACCTTC
TRBV27	TRBJ1-1	few	NA	CASSLARGKGNTEAFF	TGTGCCAGCAGTTTGGCCAGGGGAAAGGGAAACACTGAAGCTTTCTTT